This entry is about one T cell receptor (beta chain). It lacks a known antigen. No base qualities exist here, and no much larger clone lies one base off it. This specimen includes other DNA sequences encoding the same CDR3. CDR1 and CDR2, looked up from the germline V gene, are SNHLY and FYNNEI. The cysteine opens and the phenylalanine closes a CDR3 of 15 amino acids. Only the CDR3 DNA is retained, 45 bases long and in frame from the first base. V is reduced by 6 bases and J by 0 bases, leaving a spacing of 12 bases between them. Explained via the paper, the time point label denotes: cells obtained before transplantation from donor or recipient. CD3+CD4+ and CD3+CD8+ populations were FACS-sorted from unstimulated pre-transplant donor and recipient cells taken from spleen or lymph nodes. This sample stems from a study of graft-versus-host responses after intestinal transplantation (dated by TCRdb to the early 2020s). At the level of the whole study: The transplants that recipients got were multivisceral, liver-intestinal, or isolated intestinal. Rather than being sequenced by the commercial service, samples from a few later patients were sequenced in-house on an Illumina MiSeq and processed with MiXCR. Of the 20 to 25 intestinal transplant recipients enrolled in the cohort, one of whom was a retransplant, a few patients without pretransplant specimens were excluded. A peak of at least 4% donor T cells among recipient peripheral blood mononuclear cells was the definition used for donor T cell macrochimerism. All recipients received anti-thymocyte globulin induction followed by maintenance tacrolimus and steroids for 3 to 4 years. To identify alloreactive clones, pre-transplant mixed lymphocyte reaction products were sequenced and compared with unstimulated pre-transplant donor and recipient T cells. After intestinal transplantation, graft-versus-host and host-versus-graft alloreactive T cell clones in the graft, circulation and bone marrow were tracked using bulk TCR-beta CDR3 sequencing. Results the study describes overall, beyond this receptor: GvH clones were detected in recipient bone marrow, and some appeared earlier in ileal mucosa or blood, consistent with an intestinal mucosal origin. In the allografts of patients with donor T cell macrochimerism, GvH to HvG T cell clonal ratios were high. The relatively low number and heterogeneity of intestinal transplant patients limited the conclusions. Early after transplant, peak levels of circulating GvH clones were found to be associated with declines in HvG clones.

Receptors were amplified or captured by the immunoSEQ multiplex PCR assay. For most patients, genomic DNA was isolated with the Qiagen DNeasy Blood and Tissue Kit and shipped frozen to Adaptive Biotechnologies for TCR sequencing. High-throughput TCR-beta CDR3 sequencing of genomic DNA from most patients was performed by Adaptive Biotechnologies. Under the source paper's analysis protocol: TCR sequencing data were retrieved from Adaptive's ImmunoSEQ software for some 19 patients, whereas three other patients were processed with MiXCR and VDJtools. To correct CD4 versus CD8 sorting errors, any sequence found in both subsets at a frequency ratio below 5:1 was removed. CDR3 nucleotide sequences shared between donor and recipient were removed because their origin could not be assigned. Alloreactive clones required at least 2-fold expansion over unstimulated cells and minimum CFSE-low frequency of 0.002% (template counts) or 0.001% (read counts). Mappable clones were those detected in sequenced pre-transplant spleen, lymph node, or MLR CFSE-low populations of the donor or recipient. The cumulative frequency of alloreactive clones was calculated as a percentage of all sequences, weighted by copy number. TCRdb took this table from immuneACCESS and kept in-frame rearrangements with V and J called. Such tables lack part of the clones; where checked against another copy, unresolved V genes explain under half of the gap, and the rest is unexplained. D and trimming were read from the DNA, whereas the V and J calls and clone size are those reported in that table. Recorded for this sample are about 27,000 clones; about 81% of them occurred a single time. Clones ranked in the top ten supply about 0.74% of the sample.

The sequence derives from a human donor who received an intestinal transplant. The sequencing here drew on unstimulated CD4+ T cells sorted from spleen or lymph node cells, taken before intestinal transplant. The rearranged segments are TRBV2 and TRBJ2-1, with the D segment identity uncertain. In nucleotides, the sequence is TGTGCCAGCAGGCGTCTGACGGTCTCCTACAATGAGCAGTTCTTC. This sequence encodes CASRRLTVSYNEQFF.